The source of this T cell receptor beta chain is a study of cytomegalovirus exposure and HLA in healthy donors. Nominal health characterized the donors when sampled, though unrecorded immune exposures were likely. Study findings and constraints: A further, later analysis showed that HLA-associated TCR beta chains (compared with equally common others) were more clonally expanded.

PCR involved 60 Vbeta and 13 Jbeta primers. Sequencing used immunoSEQ multiplex PCR; TCRdb keeps in-frame clones, though not all of them. This table has some 160,000 clones, roughly 88% appearing once. Comment on this clone: Antigen unknown.

The sample comprised PBMCs. The TCR comes from a woman younger than 35 in good health and CMV-seronegative.

CDR3 bases: TGTGCCAGCAGCTTATATAGGGGCAACGAGCAGTACTTC. Its protein product is CASSLYRGNEQYF. J is TRBJ2-7 and V is TRBV11-2; possible D gene TRBD1, 5 bases. The CDR3 is 13 residues long. Germline V CDR1 and CDR2: SGHAT, FQNNGV. V was cut by 2 bases and J by 5 bases, with 10 bases left in between.